The clone carrying this T cell receptor beta chain has just one count. V was pared by 5 bases and J by 5 bases, with 10 bases of the junction left unmatched. The CDR3 covers 15 residues. Germline V gene data show CDR1 as LNHNV and CDR2 as YYDKDF (reference sequence). These data come from a study of blood T cell repertoires in COVID-19. About the research overall: Sites in the United States, Italy and Spain provided acute and convalescent COVID-19 samples. T cells, B-cell-depleted T cells, or PBMCs provided the cDNA or gDNA that served as material.

In the original workflow: Counts of nucleated cells, estimated from reference gene primer amplification, were obtained. Generated by immunoSEQ multiplex PCR, the TCRdb table keeps only in-frame clones and is missing some. D and trimming come from the DNA, and the V and J calls and clone size come from that table. The repertoire holds around 120,000 clones, with less than 85% as singletons. This TCR was recovered from a human donor with acute or convalescent COVID-19. The donor label of this sample is uncertain. The rearrangement links TRBV15 to TRBJ1-2; 8 bases agree with TRBD1. Sequencing input: peripheral blood. This chain's CDR3 is CATSSLKDRVYGYTF. The CDR3 DNA sequence: TGTGCCACCAGCTCGCTTAAGGACAGGGTATATGGCTACACCTTC.